These 8 T cell receptor beta chains were all obtained from the same sample, sequenced in a study of blood T cell repertoires in COVID-19. Method: immunoSEQ multiplex PCR; TCRdb's copy keeps in-frame clones and lacks some. The data contain fewer than 350,000 clones, roughly 80% of them singletons. Specimen: peripheral blood. Receptors originate from a woman aged 45-59 years with active or convalescent COVID-19.

The chain uses TRBV3-1 (or the pseudogene TRBV3-2) and TRBJ2-1; D is undetermined. V lost 1 base to trimming and J lost 8 bases, with 9 bases between them. Germline values: CDR1 LGHDT, CDR2 YNNKEL (reference sequence). This CDR3 has 13 residues. CDR3 loop: CASSQVDGDEQFF. CDR3 nucleotide sequence: TGTGCCAGCAGCCAAGTAGACGGAGATGAGCAGTTCTTC.

The chain combines TRBV18 with TRBJ1-1; TRBD1 aligns across 10 bases. With V trimmed by 0 bases and J by 1 base, 8 bases remained unmatched. This CDR3 is 18 amino acids long. In germline, CDR1 is KGHSH, CDR2 LQKENI. Here the CDR3 DNA reads TGTGCCAGCTCACCACCCCGGGACAGGGGCGACCCGAACACTGAAGCTTTCTTT. It codes for CASSPPRDRGDPNTEAFF.

This clone has just one count. V gene TRBV4-2 combines with J gene TRBJ2-1; tentative D call: TRBD2 (5 bases). From germline, CDR1 is LGHNA and CDR2 YNFKEQ. V lost 0 bases and J lost 9, with 18 bases in between. CDR3 length: 16 residues. The CDR3, as DNA: TGTGCCAGCAGCCAAGAACCCCAATCTAGCTCCGGTGAGCAGTTCTTC. This encodes CASSQEPQSSSGEQFF.

The chain combines TRBV7-6 with TRBJ2-1; D gene uncertain. Germline assignment: CDR1 SGHVS and CDR2 FNYEAQ. V shed 3 bases and J shed 4 bases, with 7 bases lying between them. The CDR3 is 13 amino acids. The CDR3, as DNA: TGTGCCAGCAGCTTGACTTTGTACAATGAGCAGTTCTTC. Translated: CASSLTLYNEQFF. Combining the CDR3 with reference TRBV7-6 and TRBJ2-1 gives the whole variable domain GAGVSQSPRYKVTKRGQDVALRCDPISGHVSLYWYRQALGQGPEFLTYFNYEAQQDKSGLPNDRFSAERPEGSISTLTIQRTEQRDSAMYRCASSLTLYNEQFFGPGTRLTVL.

The chain combines TRBV15 with TRBJ2-7, with 7 nucleotides matching TRBD2. Germline-derived CDR1 and CDR2 are LNHNV and YYDKDF (reference sequence). With V trimmed by 1 base and J by 7 bases, 16 bases remained unmatched. The CDR3 has 17 residues. The CDR3: CATSRVGSGVLLREQYF. CDR3 in DNA: TGTGCCACCAGCAGAGTCGGGAGCGGGGTACTCCTACGGGAGCAGTACTTC.

The sample holds one count of this clone. The chain recombines TRBV25-1 with TRBJ1-2, with a tentative D call TRBD1 (6 bases). CDR3 length: 13 amino acids. With 4 bases removed from V and 7 bases from J, the gap between germline ends came to 13 bases. Germline-derived CDR1 and CDR2 are MGHDK and SYGVNS. The CDR3 protein is CASSAPTGLGYTF. CDR3 nucleotides: TGTGCCAGCAGTGCTCCCACAGGGCTTGGCTACACCTTC.

The chain recombines TRBV2 with TRBJ2-1, with TRBD2 matching 13 bases. The length of the CDR3 is 18 residues. Germline assignment: CDR1 SNHLY and CDR2 FYNNEI. The J segment lost 6 bases and the V segment lost 6 bases, leaving 14 bases of the junction unmatched. CDR3 in DNA: TGTGCCAGCAGCTTACTAGCGGGAGGGCCTTTTTCCCCCAATGAGCAGTTCTTC. Amino acids: CASSLLAGGPFSPNEQFF.

The V gene is TRBV2, the J gene TRBJ1-1; 8 bases agree with TRBD1. Losses at the gene ends were 1 base for V and 3 bases for J; bases not matched to a gene: 1. The CDR3 totals 14 residues. CDR1 is SNHLY and CDR2 is FYNNEI in the germline V gene. This chain's CDR3 is CASSEGRGHTEAFF. The CDR3 DNA reads TGTGCCAGCAGTGAAGGCAGGGGGCACACTGAAGCTTTCTTT.